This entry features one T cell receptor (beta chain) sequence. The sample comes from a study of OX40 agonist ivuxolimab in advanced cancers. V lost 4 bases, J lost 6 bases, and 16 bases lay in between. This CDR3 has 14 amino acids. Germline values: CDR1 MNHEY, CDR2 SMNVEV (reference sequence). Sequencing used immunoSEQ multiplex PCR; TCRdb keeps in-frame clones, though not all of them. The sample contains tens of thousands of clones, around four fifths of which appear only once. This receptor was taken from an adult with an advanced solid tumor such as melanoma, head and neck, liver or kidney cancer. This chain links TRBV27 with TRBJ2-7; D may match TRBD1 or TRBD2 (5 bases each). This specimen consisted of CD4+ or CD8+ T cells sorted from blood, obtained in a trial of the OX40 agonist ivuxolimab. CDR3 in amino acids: CASSSVREGIEQYF. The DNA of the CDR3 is TGTGCCAGCAGTTCCGTCCGAGAGGGGATCGAGCAGTACTTC.